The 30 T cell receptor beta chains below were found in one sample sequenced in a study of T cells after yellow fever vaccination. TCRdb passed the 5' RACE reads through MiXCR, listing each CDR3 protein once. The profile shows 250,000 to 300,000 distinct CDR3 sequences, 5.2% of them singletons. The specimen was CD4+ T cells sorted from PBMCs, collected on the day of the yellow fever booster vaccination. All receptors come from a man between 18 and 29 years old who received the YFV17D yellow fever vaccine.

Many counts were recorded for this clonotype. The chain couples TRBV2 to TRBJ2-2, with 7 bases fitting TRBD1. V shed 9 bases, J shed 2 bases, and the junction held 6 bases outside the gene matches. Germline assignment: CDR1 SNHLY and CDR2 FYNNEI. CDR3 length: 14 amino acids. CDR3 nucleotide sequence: TGTGCCAGTGTCCGGGACAGAAACACCGGGGAGCTGTTTTTT. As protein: CASVRDRNTGELFF.

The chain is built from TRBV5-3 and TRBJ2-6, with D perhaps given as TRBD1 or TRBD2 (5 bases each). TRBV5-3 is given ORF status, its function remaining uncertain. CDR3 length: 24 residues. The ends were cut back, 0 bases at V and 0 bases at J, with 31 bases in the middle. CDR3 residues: CARSLEDPGQDDFYDNSGANVLTF. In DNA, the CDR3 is TGTGCCAGAAGCTTGGAGGACCCGGGGCAGGACGATTTCTATGATAACTCTGGGGCCAACGTCCTGACTTTC.

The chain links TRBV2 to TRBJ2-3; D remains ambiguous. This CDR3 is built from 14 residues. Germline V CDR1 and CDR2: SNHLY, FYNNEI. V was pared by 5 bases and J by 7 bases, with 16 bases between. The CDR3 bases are TGTGCCAGCAGTCCGACGGACCCCGATTATACGCAGTATTTT. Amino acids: CASSPTDPDYTQYF.

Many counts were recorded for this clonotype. This CDR3 reads CASSGRETGTEAFF. CDR3 bases: TGTGCCAGCAGCGGCCGGGAGACCGGCACTGAAGCTTTCTTT. This chain links TRBV11-2 with TRBJ1-1; D is unresolved. V gave up 5 bases and J gave up 4 bases, with 14 bases separating them. The CDR3 extends over 14 amino acids. CDR1 SGHAT and CDR2 FQNNGV come from the germline V gene.

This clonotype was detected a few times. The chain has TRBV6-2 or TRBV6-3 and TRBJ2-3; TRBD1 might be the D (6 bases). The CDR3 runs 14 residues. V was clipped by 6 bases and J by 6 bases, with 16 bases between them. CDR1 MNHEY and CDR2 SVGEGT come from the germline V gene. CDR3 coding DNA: TGTGCCAGCAGCCGACTCTCCGACAGGGATACGCAGTATTTT. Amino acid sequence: CASSRLSDRDTQYF.

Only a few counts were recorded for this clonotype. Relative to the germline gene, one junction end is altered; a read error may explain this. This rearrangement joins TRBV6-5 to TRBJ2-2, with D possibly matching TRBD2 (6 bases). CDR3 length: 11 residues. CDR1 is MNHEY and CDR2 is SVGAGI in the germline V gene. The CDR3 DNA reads TGTGCCAGCAGTTCAAGGAGGGAGCTGATTTTT. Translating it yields CASSSRRELIF.

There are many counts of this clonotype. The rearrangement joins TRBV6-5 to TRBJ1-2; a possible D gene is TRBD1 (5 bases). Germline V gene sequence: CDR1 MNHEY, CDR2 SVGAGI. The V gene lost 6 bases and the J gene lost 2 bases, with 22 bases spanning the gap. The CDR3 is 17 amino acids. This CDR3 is CASSPLGAGRVNYGYTF. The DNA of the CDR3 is TGTGCCAGCAGCCCCCTTGGGGCAGGGCGAGTGAACTATGGCTACACCTTC.

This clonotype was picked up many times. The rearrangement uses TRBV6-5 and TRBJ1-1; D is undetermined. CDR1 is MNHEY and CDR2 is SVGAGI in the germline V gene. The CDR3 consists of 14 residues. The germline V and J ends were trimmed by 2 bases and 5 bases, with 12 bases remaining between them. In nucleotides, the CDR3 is TGTGCCAGCAGTTACCGTCGGCCAGGTACTGAAGCTTTCTTT. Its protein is CASSYRRPGTEAFF.

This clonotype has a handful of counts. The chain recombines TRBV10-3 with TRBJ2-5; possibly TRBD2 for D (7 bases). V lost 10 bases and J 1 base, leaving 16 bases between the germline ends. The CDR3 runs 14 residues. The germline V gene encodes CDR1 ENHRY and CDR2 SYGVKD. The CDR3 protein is CATQGGGGQETQYF. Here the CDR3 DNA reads TGTGCCACCCAAGGCGGGGGCGGCCAAGAGACCCAGTACTTC.

The CDR3 here is CASSEAVFTRGELFF. For the CDR3, the DNA is TGTGCCAGCAGTGAAGCCGTGTTTACCCGGGGGGAGCTGTTTTTT. The chain combines TRBV6-1 with TRBJ2-2; D is undetermined. V lost 0 bases and J lost 8, with 13 bases in between. This CDR3 spans 15 amino acids. Germline CDR1 MNHNS, CDR2 SASEGT.

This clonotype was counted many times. CDR3 DNA: TGTGCCATCAGTGGGTCGAGTCTCACAGATACGCAGTATTTT. It specifies CAISGSSLTDTQYF. The J gene is TRBJ2-3, the V gene TRBV10-3; D is ambiguous. Germline CDR1 reads ENHRY; CDR2 reads SYGVKD. V lost 4 bases and J 2 bases, leaving 10 bases between the germline ends. The CDR3 sequence is 14 residues long.

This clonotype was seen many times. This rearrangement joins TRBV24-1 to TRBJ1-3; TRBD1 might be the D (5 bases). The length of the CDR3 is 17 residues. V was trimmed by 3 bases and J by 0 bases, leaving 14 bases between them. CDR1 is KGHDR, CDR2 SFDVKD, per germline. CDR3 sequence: CATSDDGDRNSGNTIYF. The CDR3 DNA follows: TGTGCCACCAGTGATGATGGGGACCGAAACTCTGGAAACACCATATATTTT.

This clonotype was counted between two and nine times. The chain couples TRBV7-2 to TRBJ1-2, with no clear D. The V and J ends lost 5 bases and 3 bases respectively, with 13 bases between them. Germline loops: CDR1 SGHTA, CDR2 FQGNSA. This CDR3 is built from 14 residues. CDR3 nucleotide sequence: TGTGCCAGCAGCACCCCCGGGCCATACTATGGCTACACCTTC. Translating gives CASSTPGPYYGYTF.

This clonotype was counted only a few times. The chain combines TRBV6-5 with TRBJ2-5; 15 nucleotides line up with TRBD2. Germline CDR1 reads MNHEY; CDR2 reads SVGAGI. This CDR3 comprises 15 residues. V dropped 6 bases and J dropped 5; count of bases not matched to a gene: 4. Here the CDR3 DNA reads TGTGCCAGCAGGGGACTAGCGGGGGGCGCTGAGACCCAGTACTTC. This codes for CASRGLAGGAETQYF.

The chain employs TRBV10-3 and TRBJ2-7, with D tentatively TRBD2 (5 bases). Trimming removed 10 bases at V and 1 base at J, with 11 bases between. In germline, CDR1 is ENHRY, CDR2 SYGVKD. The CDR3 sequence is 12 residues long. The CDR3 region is CATRRTSYEQYF. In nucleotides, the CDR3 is TGTGCCACGCGCCGGACTTCCTACGAGCAGTACTTC.

In DNA, the CDR3 is TGTGCCAGCAGCGTACAGGGCGTAGATACGCAGTATTTT. Translating gives CASSVQGVDTQYF. The V gene is TRBV9, the J gene TRBJ2-3, with a tentative D call TRBD1 (5 bases). The V gene lost 1 base and the J gene lost 5 bases, with 8 bases spanning the gap. CDR3 length equals 13 residues. In germline, CDR1 is SGDLS, CDR2 YYNGEE.

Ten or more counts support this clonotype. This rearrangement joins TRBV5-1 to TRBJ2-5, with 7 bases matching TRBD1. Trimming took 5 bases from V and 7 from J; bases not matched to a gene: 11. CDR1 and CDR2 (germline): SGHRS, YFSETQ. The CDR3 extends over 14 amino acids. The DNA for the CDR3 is TGCGCCAGCAGTTCCTCCCGACAGGGCGGGACCCAGTACTTC. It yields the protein CASSSSRQGGTQYF.

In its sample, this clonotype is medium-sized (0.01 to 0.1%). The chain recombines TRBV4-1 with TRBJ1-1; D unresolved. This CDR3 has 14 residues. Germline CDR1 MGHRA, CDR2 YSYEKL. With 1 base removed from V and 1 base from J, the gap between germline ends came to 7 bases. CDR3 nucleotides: TGCGCCAGCAGCCAAGGAATAGCGAACACTGAAGCTTTCTTT. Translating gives CASSQGIANTEAFF.

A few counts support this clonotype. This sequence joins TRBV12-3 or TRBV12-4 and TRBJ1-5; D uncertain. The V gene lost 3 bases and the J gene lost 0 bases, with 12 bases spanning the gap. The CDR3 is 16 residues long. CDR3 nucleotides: TGTGCCAGCAGTTTTCTGGGATCCTATAGCAATCAGCCCCAGCATTTT. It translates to CASSFLGSYSNQPQHF.

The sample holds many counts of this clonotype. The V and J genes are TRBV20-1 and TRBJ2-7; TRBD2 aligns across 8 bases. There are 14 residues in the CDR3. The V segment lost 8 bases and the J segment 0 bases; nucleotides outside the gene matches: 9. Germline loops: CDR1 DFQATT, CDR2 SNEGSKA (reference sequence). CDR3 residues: CSPQRGGSSYEQYV. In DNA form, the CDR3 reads TGCAGTCCACAACGGGGGGGGAGCTCCTACGAGCAGTACGTC.

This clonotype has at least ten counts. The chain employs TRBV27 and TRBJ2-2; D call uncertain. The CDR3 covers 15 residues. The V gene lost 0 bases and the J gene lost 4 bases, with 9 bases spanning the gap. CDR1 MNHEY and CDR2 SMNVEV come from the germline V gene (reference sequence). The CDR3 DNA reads TGTGCCAGCAGTTTATCGCATCCTCGCACCGGGGAGCTGTTTTTT. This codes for CASSLSHPRTGELFF.

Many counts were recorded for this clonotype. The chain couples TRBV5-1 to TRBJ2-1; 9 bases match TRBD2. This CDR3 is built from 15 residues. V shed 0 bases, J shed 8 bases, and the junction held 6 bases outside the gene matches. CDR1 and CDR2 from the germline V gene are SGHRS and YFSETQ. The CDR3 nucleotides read TGCGCCAGCAGCTTGGGCGGGGGGGCTTTGGATGAGCAGTTCTTC. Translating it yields CASSLGGGALDEQFF.

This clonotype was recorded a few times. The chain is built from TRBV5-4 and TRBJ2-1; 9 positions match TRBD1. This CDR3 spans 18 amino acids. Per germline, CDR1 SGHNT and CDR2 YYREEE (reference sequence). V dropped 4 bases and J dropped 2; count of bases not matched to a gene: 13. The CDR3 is CASSAQDRGLSAYNEQFF. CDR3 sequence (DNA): TGTGCCAGCAGCGCCCAGGACAGGGGCCTCTCTGCCTACAATGAGCAGTTCTTC.

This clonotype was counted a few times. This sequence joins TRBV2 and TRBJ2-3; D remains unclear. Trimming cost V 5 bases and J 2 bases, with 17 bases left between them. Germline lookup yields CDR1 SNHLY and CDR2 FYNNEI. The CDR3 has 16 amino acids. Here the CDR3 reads CASSLLPIAFTDTQYF. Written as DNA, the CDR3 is TGTGCCAGCAGTCTCCTCCCAATCGCATTCACAGATACGCAGTATTTT.

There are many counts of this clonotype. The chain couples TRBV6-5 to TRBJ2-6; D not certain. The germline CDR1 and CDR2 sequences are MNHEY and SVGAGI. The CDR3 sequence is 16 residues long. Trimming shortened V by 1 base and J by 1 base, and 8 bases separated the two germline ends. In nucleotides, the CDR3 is TGTGCCAGCAGTTACTTCGGAACATCTGGGGCCAACGTCCTGACTTTC. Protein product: CASSYFGTSGANVLTF.

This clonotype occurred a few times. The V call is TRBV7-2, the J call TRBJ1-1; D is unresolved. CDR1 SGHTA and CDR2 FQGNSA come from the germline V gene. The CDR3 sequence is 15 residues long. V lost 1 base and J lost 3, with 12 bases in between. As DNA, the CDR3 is TGTGCCAGCAGCTTAGTGCCGGGCGCCTACACTGAAGCTTTCTTT. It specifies CASSLVPGAYTEAFF.

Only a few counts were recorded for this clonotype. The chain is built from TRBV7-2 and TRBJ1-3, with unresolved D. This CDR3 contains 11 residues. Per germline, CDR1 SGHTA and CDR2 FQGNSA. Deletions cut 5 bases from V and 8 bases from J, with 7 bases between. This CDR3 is CASSLGYTIYF. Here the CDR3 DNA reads TGTGCCAGCAGCCTAGGGTACACCATATATTTT.

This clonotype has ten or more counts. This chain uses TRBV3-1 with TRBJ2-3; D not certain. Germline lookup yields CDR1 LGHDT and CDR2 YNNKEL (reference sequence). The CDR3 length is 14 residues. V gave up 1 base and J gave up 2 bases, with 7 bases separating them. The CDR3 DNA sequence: TGTGCCAGCAGCCAAGCGAGAACCACAGATACGCAGTATTTT. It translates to CASSQARTTDTQYF.

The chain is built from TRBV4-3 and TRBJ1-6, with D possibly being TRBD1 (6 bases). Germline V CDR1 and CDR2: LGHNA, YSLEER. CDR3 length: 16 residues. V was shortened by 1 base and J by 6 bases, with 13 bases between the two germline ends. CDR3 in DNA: TGCGCCAGCAGCCAAGGAGGTGGCAGGGGTAATTCACCCCTCCACTTT. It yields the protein CASSQGGGRGNSPLHF.

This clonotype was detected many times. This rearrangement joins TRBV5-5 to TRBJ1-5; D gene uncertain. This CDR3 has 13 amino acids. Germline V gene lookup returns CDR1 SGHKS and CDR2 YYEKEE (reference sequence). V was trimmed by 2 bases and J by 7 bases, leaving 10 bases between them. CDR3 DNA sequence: TGTGCCAGCAGCTTAGTTCAAGGGCAGCCCCAGCATTTT. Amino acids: CASSLVQGQPQHF.